The present T cell receptor (beta chain) was sequenced within a study of T-cell reconstitution after alpha-beta-depleted transplantation in children. The sample holds many counts of this clonotype. The CDR3 is made up of 18 amino acids. Germline CDR1 SGHAT, CDR2 FQNNGV. Deletions cut 6 bases from V and 0 bases from J, with 21 bases between. Unique molecular identifiers tagged the TCRbeta library. TCRdb called the PCR reads again in MiXCR, with one record for every CDR3 protein. The sample has around 500,000 distinct CDR3 sequences, under 25% seen once. Sequencing was performed on PBMCs, mostly from graft donor cells, taken 360 days after TCRalphabeta/CD19-depleted stem cell transplant. The sequence was obtained from a boy in the first two years of life who had a stem cell transplant for acute myeloid leukemia, so the T cells may come from the graft donor. The chain joins TRBV11-2 to TRBJ1-3; D is undetermined. Here the CDR3 reads CASSPFLTATSSGNTIYF. The CDR3 DNA sequence: TGTGCCAGCAGTCCTTTTTTGACCGCCACCAGCTCTGGAAACACCATATATTTT.